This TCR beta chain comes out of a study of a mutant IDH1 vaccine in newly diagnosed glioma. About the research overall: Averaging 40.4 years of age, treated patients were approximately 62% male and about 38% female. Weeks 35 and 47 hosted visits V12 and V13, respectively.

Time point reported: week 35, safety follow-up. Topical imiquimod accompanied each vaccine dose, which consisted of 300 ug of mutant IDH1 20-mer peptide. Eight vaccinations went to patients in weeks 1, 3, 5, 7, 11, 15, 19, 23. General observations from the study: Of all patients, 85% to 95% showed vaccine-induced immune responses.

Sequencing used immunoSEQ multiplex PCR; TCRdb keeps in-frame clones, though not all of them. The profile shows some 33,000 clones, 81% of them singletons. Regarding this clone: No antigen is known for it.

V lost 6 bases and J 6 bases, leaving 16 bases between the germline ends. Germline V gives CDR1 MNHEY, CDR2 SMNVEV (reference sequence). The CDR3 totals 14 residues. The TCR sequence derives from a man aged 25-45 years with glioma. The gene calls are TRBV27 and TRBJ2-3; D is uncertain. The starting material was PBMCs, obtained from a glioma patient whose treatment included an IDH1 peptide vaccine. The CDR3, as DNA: TGTGCCAGCAGCTCGCAAGACATTCGGGATACGCAGTATTTT. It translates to CASSSQDIRDTQYF.